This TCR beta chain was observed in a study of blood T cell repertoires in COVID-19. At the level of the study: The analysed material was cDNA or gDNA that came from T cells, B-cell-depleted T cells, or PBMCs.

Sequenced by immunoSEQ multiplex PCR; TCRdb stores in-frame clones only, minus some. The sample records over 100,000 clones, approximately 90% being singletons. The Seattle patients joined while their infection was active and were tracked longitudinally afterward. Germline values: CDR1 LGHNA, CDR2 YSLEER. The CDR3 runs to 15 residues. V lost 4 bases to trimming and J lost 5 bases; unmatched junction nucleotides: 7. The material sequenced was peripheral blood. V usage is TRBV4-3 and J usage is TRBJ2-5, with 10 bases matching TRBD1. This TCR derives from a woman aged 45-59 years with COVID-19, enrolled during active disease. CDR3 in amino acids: CASSRGQGVEETQYF. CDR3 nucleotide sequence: TGCGCCAGCAGCCGAGGACAGGGGGTAGAGGAGACCCAGTACTTC.